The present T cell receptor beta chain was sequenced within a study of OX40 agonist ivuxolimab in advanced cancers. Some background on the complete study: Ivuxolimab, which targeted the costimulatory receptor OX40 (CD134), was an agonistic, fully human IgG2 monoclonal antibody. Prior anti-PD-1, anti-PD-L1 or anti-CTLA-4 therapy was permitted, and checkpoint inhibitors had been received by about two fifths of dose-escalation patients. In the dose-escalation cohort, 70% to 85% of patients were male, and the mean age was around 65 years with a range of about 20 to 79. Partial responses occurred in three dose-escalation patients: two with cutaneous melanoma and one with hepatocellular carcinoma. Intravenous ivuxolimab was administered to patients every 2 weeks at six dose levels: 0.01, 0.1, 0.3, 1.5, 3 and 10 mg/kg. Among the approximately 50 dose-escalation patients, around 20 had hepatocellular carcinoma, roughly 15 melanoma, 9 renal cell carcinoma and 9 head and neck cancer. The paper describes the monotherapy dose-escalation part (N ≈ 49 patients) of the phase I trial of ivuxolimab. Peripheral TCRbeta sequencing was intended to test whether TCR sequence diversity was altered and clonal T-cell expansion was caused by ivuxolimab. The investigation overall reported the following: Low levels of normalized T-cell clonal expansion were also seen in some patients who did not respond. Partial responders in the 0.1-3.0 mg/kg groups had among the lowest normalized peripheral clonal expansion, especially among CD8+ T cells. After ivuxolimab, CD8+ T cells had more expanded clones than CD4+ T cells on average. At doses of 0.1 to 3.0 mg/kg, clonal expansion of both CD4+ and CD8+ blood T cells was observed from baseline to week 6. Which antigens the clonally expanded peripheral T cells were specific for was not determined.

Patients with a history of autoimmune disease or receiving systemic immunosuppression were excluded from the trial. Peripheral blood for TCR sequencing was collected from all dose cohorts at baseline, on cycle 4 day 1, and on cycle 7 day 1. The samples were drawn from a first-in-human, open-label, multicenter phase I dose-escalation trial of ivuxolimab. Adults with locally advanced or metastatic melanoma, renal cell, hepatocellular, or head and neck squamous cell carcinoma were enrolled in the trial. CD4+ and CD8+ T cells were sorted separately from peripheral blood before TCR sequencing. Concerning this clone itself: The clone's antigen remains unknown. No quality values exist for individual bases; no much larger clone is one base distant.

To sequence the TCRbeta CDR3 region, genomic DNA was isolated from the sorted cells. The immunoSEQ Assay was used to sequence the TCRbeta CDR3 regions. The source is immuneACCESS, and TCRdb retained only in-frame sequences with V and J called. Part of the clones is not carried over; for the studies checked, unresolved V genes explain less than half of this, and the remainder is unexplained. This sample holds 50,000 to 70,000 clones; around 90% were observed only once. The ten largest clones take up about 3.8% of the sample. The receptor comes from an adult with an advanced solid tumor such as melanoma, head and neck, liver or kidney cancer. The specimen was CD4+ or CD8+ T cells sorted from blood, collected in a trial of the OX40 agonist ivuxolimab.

The DNA is as follows: TGTGCCAGCAGTGAACTGGGACAAGAGGGGGAGACCCAGTACTTC. Its translation is CASSELGQEGETQYF. Recombination linked TRBV2 to TRBJ2-5; TRBD1 might be the D gene, on 6 matching bases. The germline V gene specifies SNHLY as CDR1 and FYNNEI as CDR2. Trimming removed 2 bases from V and 5 bases from J, leaving 15 bases between the germline ends. There are 15 amino acids in the CDR3, from cysteine to phenylalanine inclusive. Here the CDR3 DNA is all that survives: 45 bases in frame from base 1.